The 28 T cell receptor beta chains reported below all come from one sample, sequenced in a study of T cell responses to AZD1222 COVID-19 vaccine. Only in-frame clones appear in the TCRdb table, and some are missing; sequencing was by immunoSEQ multiplex PCR. The table records 150,000 to 170,000 clones, around 85% of them present only once. Here the sequenced sample was peripheral blood, taken on day 0 of MenACWY control vaccination. The source is an adult in good health.

The J gene is TRBJ2-7, the V gene TRBV11-3, with D uncertain. Between the trimmed V and J ends, which lost 5 bases and 1 base, there was a span of 3 bases. Germline V gene data show CDR1 as SGHNT and CDR2 as YENEEA. The CDR3 runs 11 residues. The CDR3 nucleotides read TGTGCCAGCAGCGAGTCCTACGAGCAGTACTTC. It yields the protein CASSESYEQYF.

This rearrangement joins TRBV7-2 to TRBJ1-5; D is unresolved. This CDR3 contains 15 residues. The germline V and J ends were trimmed by 1 base and 0 bases, with 7 bases remaining between them. Germline CDR1 reads SGHTA; CDR2 reads FQGNSA. CDR3 sequence reads: CASSLGHASNQPQHF. CDR3 coding DNA: TGTGCCAGCAGCTTAGGGCACGCTAGCAATCAGCCCCAGCATTTT. Based on the CDR3 plus reference TRBV7-2 and TRBJ1-5, the full variable domain is GAGVSQSPSNKVTEKGKDVELRCDPISGHTALYWYRQSLGQGLEFLIYFQGNSAPDKSGLPSDRFSAERTGGSVSTLTIQRTQQEDSAVYLCASSLGHASNQPQHFGDGTRLSIL.

This clone was observed a single time. The CDR3 bases are TGTGCCAGCAGCTACGTAACGTCTCAGCCCCAGCATTTT. It yields the protein CASSYVTSQPQHF. This chain links TRBV12-3 or TRBV12-4 with TRBJ1-5; D ambiguous. With 6 bases removed from V and 6 bases from J, the gap between germline ends came to 12 bases. The CDR3 loop spans 13 amino acids.

V and J are TRBV7-9 and TRBJ2-7, with D uncertain. From germline, CDR1 is SEHNR and CDR2 FQNEAQ (reference sequence). The CDR3 runs 12 residues. V dropped 4 bases and J dropped 7 bases, with 11 bases sitting between them. The DNA for the CDR3 is TGTGCCAGCAGCTCCATCGACCGGGAGCAGTACTTC. It is translated as CASSSIDREQYF.

This chain connects TRBV2 to TRBJ1-3, with D maybe TRBD1 (5 bases). This CDR3 comprises 15 residues. In germline, CDR1 is SNHLY, CDR2 FYNNEI. Trimming removed 2 bases from V and 0 bases from J, with 8 bases in between. CDR3 residues: CASSEQGGSGNTIYF. The CDR3 coding sequence is TGTGCCAGCAGTGAACAGGGTGGCTCTGGAAACACCATATATTTT.

This clone was seen just once. CDR3 region: CATSFLNEQFF. The DNA of the CDR3 is TGTGCCACCAGTTTTCTTAATGAGCAGTTCTTC. The chain couples TRBV24-1 to TRBJ2-1, with D uncertain. The length of the CDR3 is 11 residues. Trimming shortened V by 6 bases and J by 7 bases, and 6 bases separated the two germline ends. CDR1 KGHDR and CDR2 SFDVKD come from the germline V gene.

J is TRBJ2-7 and V is TRBV24-1, with 11 nucleotides matching TRBD1. J lost 2 bases, V lost 8 bases, and 13 bases had no gene match. CDR3 length: 17 amino acids. From germline, CDR1 is KGHDR and CDR2 SFDVKD. The CDR3 DNA reads TGTGCCACCAACCCTCACTGGGACAGGGGGGTCCCCTACGAGCAGTACGTC. Its translation is CATNPHWDRGVPYEQYV.

J is TRBJ2-7 and V is TRBV6-4; D ambiguous. From germline, CDR1 is MRHNA and CDR2 SNTAGT. The CDR3 has 13 amino acids. The V end lost 5 bases, the J end lost 1 base, and 9 bases lay between the germline ends. The CDR3 protein is CASSLGSSYEQYF. The CDR3 region has the DNA TGTGCCAGCAGTCTAGGGTCTTCCTACGAGCAGTACTTC.

The rearrangement links TRBV25-1 to TRBJ2-1, with TRBD2 matching 9 bases. Germline-derived CDR1 and CDR2 are MGHDK and SYGVNS. This CDR3 spans 14 amino acids. Germline trimming cut 5 bases from V and 4 bases from J; bases unmatched to any gene: 3. This CDR3 reads CASSLAGIYNEQFF. The CDR3 bases are TGTGCCAGCAGTCTAGCGGGAATATACAATGAGCAGTTCTTC.

The chain uses TRBV5-6 and TRBJ2-1, with D unclear. Germline values: CDR1 SGHDT, CDR2 YYEEEE. The CDR3 extends over 15 amino acids. Between the trimmed V and J ends, which lost 0 bases and 2 bases, there was a span of 9 bases. CDR3 nucleotides: TGTGCCAGCAGCTTGGGGACCGGGCCCTACAATGAGCAGTTCTTC. This codes for CASSLGTGPYNEQFF.

V and J are TRBV6-5 and TRBJ1-6; D might be TRBD1 (5 bases). This CDR3 has 14 residues. Per germline, CDR1 MNHEY and CDR2 SVGAGI. V lost 2 bases and J lost 7, with 9 bases in between. The CDR3 bases are TGTGCCAGCAGTTACGGGGCCGGGAATTCACCCCTCCACTTT. Encoded protein: CASSYGAGNSPLHF.

CDR3 DNA sequence: TGTGCCACTAACAGGGAGGATTCACCCCTCCACTTT. Translating gives CATNREDSPLHF. The chain has TRBV19 and TRBJ1-6, with D tentatively TRBD1 (6 bases). Germline loops: CDR1 LNHDA, CDR2 SQIVND (reference sequence). There are 12 residues in the CDR3. V shed 10 bases and J shed 8 bases, with 12 bases lying between them.

The gene calls are TRBV6-5 and TRBJ2-7; tentative D call: TRBD1 (6 bases). V gave up 6 bases and J gave up 0 bases, with 12 bases separating them. Germline values: CDR1 MNHEY, CDR2 SVGAGI. This CDR3 contains 14 residues. This CDR3 is CASRPDRLSYEQYF. The CDR3 DNA sequence: TGTGCCAGCAGACCGGACAGACTCTCCTACGAGCAGTACTTC.

This clone was observed once. The chain links TRBV12-3 or TRBV12-4 to TRBJ2-5, with TRBD2 matching 7 bases. This CDR3 spans 12 amino acids. V shed 5 bases and J 4 bases; nucleotides not matched to a gene: 1. DNA for the CDR3: TGTGCCAGCAGTGGGGGGGGAGAGACCCAGTACTTC. Translating gives CASSGGGETQYF.

This sequence joins TRBV12-5 and TRBJ1-2; 10 bases line up with TRBD1. With 1 base clipped from V and 7 bases from J, the junction kept 3 bases outside the gene matches. Germline values: CDR1 LGHNT, CDR2 FRNRAP. CDR3 length: 14 amino acids. CDR3 region: CASGLGQGALGYTF. The CDR3 DNA follows: TGTGCTAGTGGTTTGGGACAGGGGGCCCTTGGCTACACCTTC. The full variable domain, with the rest looked up from reference TRBV12-5 and TRBJ1-2, is DARVTQTPRHKVTEMGQEVTMRCQPILGHNTVFWYRQTMMQGLELLAYFRNRAPLDDSGMPKDRFSAEMPDATLATLKIQPSEPRDSAVYFCASGLGQGALGYTFGSGTRLTVV.

CDR3 DNA: TGCGCCAGCAGTATAGCCGGGACTAGCGGCCCAGGAGGTTACGAGCAGTACTTC. Its translation: CASSIAGTSGPGGYEQYF. V and J are TRBV10-1 and TRBJ2-7; 11 nucleotides match TRBD2. The V segment lost 5 bases and the J segment 4 bases; nucleotides outside the gene matches: 16. This CDR3 contains 18 residues. The germline gives CDR1 WNHNN, CDR2 SYGVQD (reference sequence).

The chain couples TRBV15 to TRBJ2-3; the D call may be TRBD1 or TRBD2 (5 bases each). Trimming left V 0 bases short and J 0 bases short, with 10 bases between. The CDR3 runs 16 residues. Germline V CDR1 and CDR2: LNHNV, YYDKDF (reference sequence). This chain's CDR3 is CATSRDRGPSTDTQYF. The CDR3 bases are TGTGCCACCAGCAGAGATCGGGGACCCAGCACAGATACGCAGTATTTT.

This chain uses TRBV28 with TRBJ2-7; 8 bases agree with TRBD1. This CDR3 spans 15 amino acids. Germline V gene sequence: CDR1 MDHEN, CDR2 SYDVKM. J was trimmed by 6 bases and V by 7 bases; bases with no gene match: 14. In nucleotides, the CDR3 is TGTGCCAGCACCCGCCCAGGGCAGGGGGCAGGCGAGCAGTACGTC. Amino acids: CASTRPGQGAGEQYV.

The chain joins TRBV7-8 to TRBJ2-6; TRBD1 is a possible D gene (6 bases). Germline V gives CDR1 SGHVS, CDR2 FQNEAQ. Between the trimmed V and J ends, which lost 5 bases and 0 bases, there was a span of 14 bases. The CDR3 contains 17 residues. This chain's CDR3 is CASSPTTGYSGANVLTF. Here the CDR3 DNA reads TGTGCCAGCAGCCCAACGACAGGATACTCTGGGGCCAACGTCCTGACTTTC.

This clone was picked up a small number of times. V is TRBV7-8 and J is TRBJ1-5; D is ambiguous. Trimming removed 5 bases at V and 0 bases at J, with 17 bases between. Germline values: CDR1 SGHVS, CDR2 FQNEAQ. The CDR3 has 17 amino acids. The CDR3 sequence: CASSALAGFYSNQPQHF. The CDR3 nucleotides are TGTGCCAGCAGCGCTCTCGCTGGGTTCTATAGCAATCAGCCCCAGCATTTT.

The V and J genes are TRBV3-1 (or the pseudogene TRBV3-2) and TRBJ2-1; 9 bases line up with TRBD2. Germline V gene sequence: CDR1 LGHDT, CDR2 YNNKEL (reference sequence). This CDR3 spans 15 amino acids. V shed 0 bases, J shed 6 bases, and the junction held 3 bases outside the gene matches. CDR3 sequence reads: CASSQDLAGVNEQFF. Here the CDR3 DNA reads TGTGCCAGCAGCCAAGACTTAGCGGGAGTCAATGAGCAGTTCTTC.

V is TRBV9 and J is TRBJ2-5; D gene ambiguous. Germline CDR1 and CDR2: SGDLS and YYNGEE. V was trimmed by 0 bases and J by 4 bases, leaving 10 bases between them. CDR3 size: 14 residues. Here the CDR3 reads CASSVGVRGETQYF. CDR3 DNA sequence: TGTGCCAGCAGCGTAGGTGTTCGCGGAGAGACCCAGTACTTC.

J is TRBJ2-3 and V is TRBV5-4; 16 bases are shared with TRBD2. The CDR3 is 16 residues long. V dropped 4 bases and J dropped 5; count of bases not matched to a gene: 4. Germline V gene lookup returns CDR1 SGHNT and CDR2 YYREEE (reference sequence). CDR3 protein: CASSPGLAGGRDTQYF. CDR3 DNA: TGTGCCAGCAGCCCGGGACTAGCGGGGGGGCGAGATACGCAGTATTTT.

The chain links TRBV6-5 to TRBJ1-2; TRBD1 might be the D (6 bases). CDR1 is MNHEY and CDR2 is SVGAGI in the germline V gene. This CDR3 contains 15 residues. V lost 2 bases and J 4 bases, leaving 14 bases between the germline ends. The CDR3 region has the DNA TGTGCCAGCAGTTACGTCGGGAGGGGGTTCTATGGCTACACCTTC. It codes for CASSYVGRGFYGYTF.

The chain recombines TRBV23-1 with TRBJ1-1; possible D gene TRBD1, 5 bases. TRBV23-1 is placed among ORFs of uncertain function. V lost 9 bases and J 3 bases, leaving 20 bases between the germline ends. The CDR3 runs 15 residues. CDR3 sequence: CARGQLRLVDTEAFF. CDR3 DNA: TGCGCCAGAGGACAACTTCGGCTCGTTGACACTGAAGCTTTCTTT.

This clone appeared once. The J gene is TRBJ2-3, the V gene TRBV6-4, with D unresolved. With 3 bases removed from V and 1 base from J, the gap between germline ends came to 8 bases. CDR3 length: 14 residues. Germline lookup yields CDR1 MRHNA and CDR2 SNTAGT. The CDR3, as DNA: TGTGCCAGCAGTGAGTCAAGCGGCACAGATACGCAGTATTTT. This codes for CASSESSGTDTQYF.

This rearrangement joins TRBV28 to TRBJ1-2, with 9 bases lining up with TRBD1. Looked up from germline, CDR1 is MDHEN and CDR2 is SYDVKM. The length of the CDR3 is 14 residues. The V segment lost 7 bases and the J segment 3 bases; nucleotides outside the gene matches: 6. For the CDR3, the DNA is TGTGCCAGCAACAGGGGGCGCTTCGACTATGGCTACACCTTC. Its translation: CASNRGRFDYGYTF.

The chain carries TRBV19 and TRBJ2-3; D gene ambiguous. The ends were cut back, 1 base at V and 6 bases at J, with 11 bases in the middle. The V gene's germline CDR1 is LNHDA and CDR2 SQIVND (reference sequence). The CDR3 is 14 residues long. CDR3: CASSIGNGLDTQYF. The CDR3 coding sequence is TGTGCCAGTAGTATAGGGAACGGTCTGGATACGCAGTATTTT.